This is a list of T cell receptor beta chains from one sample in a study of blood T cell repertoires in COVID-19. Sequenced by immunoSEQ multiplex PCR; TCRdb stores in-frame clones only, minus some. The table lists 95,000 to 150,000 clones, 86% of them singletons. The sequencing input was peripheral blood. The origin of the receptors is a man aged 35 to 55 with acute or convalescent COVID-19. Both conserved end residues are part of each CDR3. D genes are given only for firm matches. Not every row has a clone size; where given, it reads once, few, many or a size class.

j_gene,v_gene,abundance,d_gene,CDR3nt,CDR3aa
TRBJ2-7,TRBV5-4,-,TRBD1,TGTGCCAGCAGCTTCGGGACAGGGGAGCGCGAGCAGTACTTC,CASSFGTGEREQYF
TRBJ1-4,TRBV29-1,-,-,TGCAGCGTTGAAGTCAGGGCAACTAATGAAAAACTGTTTTTT,CSVEVRATNEKLFF
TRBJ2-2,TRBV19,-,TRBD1,TGTGCCAGTACTCGGGACAGCGGAAACACCGGGGAGCTGTTTTTT,CASTRDSGNTGELFF
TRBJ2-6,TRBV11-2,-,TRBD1,TGTGCCAGCTCAGGGACAGGGTTGACTGGGGCCAACGTCCTGACTTTC,CASSGTGLTGANVLTF
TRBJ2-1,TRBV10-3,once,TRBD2,TGTGCCATCAGTGCGGTCCGGGGGGGGATTGAGCAGTTCTTC,CAISAVRGGIEQFF
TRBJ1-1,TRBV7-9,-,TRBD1,TGTGCCAGCAGCTCAGGGGGCAGGAACACTGAAGCTTTCTTT,CASSSGGRNTEAFF
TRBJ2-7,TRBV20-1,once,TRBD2,TGCAGTGCTAGTTTCGGGGGGATCCACGCCTACGAGCAGTACTTC,CSASFGGIHAYEQYF
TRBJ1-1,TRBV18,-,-,TGTGCCAGCTCACCAGCACGGGAAATGAACACTGAAGCTTTCTTT,CASSPAREMNTEAFF
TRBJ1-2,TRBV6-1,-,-,TGTGCCAGCAGTGAATCCAACAGACCTGGCTACACCTTC,CASSESNRPGYTF
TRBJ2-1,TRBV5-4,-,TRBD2,TGTGCCAGCAGCTTGGGGCTAGCGGGAGGTTTCTACAATGAGCAGTTCTTC,CASSLGLAGGFYNEQFF
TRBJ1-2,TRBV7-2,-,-,TGTGCCAGCAGCCTTGACGGGCGGGCCTATGGCTACACCTTC,CASSLDGRAYGYTF
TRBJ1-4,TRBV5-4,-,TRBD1,TGTGCCAGCAGCTCACGCGGACAGGGCGTAAATGAAAAACTGTTTTTT,CASSSRGQGVNEKLFF
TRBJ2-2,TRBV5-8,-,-,TGTGCCAGCAGCTTGGCCGAAACTAGAAGGTCCGGGGAGCTGTTTTTT,CASSLAETRRSGELFF
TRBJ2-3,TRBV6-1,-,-,TGTGCCAGCAGTGACACGGGAGATACGCAGTATTTT,CASSDTGDTQYF
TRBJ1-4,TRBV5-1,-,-,TGCGCCAGCAGCGGGGGGGCGAATGAAAAACTGTTTTTT,CASSGGANEKLFF
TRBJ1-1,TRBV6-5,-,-,TGTGCCAGCAAGAGGACAGCCCAGAACACTGAAGCTTTCTTT,CASKRTAQNTEAFF
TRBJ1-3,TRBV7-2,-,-,TGTGCCAGCAGCTTGAAGACATTTGGAAACACCATATATTTT,CASSLKTFGNTIYF
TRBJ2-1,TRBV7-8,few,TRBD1,TGTGCCAGCAGCTTGCGACAGGGGTTCTCCTACAATGAGCAGTTCTTC,CASSLRQGFSYNEQFF
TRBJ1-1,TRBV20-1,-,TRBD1,TGCAGTGCTAGTATAGGGACAGGGTTTGAAGCTTTCTTT,CSASIGTGFEAFF
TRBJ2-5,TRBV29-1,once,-,TGCAGCGTTGACATCGACAGGGAGACCCAGTACTTC,CSVDIDRETQYF
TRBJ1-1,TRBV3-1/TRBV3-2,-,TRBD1,TGTGCCAGCAGCCTGTCAGGGGACAGGGGTAAATCCACTGAAGCTTTCTTT,CASSLSGDRGKSTEAFF
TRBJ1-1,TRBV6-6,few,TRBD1,TGTGCCAGCAGTTACTCCTGGGACAGCCAAGCTTTCTTT,CASSYSWDSQAFF